This entry lists 32 T cell receptor beta chains sequenced from one sample in a study of shared clonotypes between healthy human individuals. The repertoire was sequenced with immunoSEQ multiplex PCR; TCRdb's copy has only in-frame clones and lacks some. The data show approximately 1,500,000 clones, roughly 96% seen once. Specimen: naive CD4+ T cells sorted from blood. The subset denotes: CD45RA+ positively selected. Receptor source: a young man in good health.

V is TRBV7-2 and J is TRBJ1-1; maybe TRBD1 (5 bases). Germline CDR1 is SGHTA and CDR2 is FQGNSA. Trimming stripped 0 bases from V and 8 bases from J, with 13 bases between. The CDR3 sequence is 14 residues long. CDR3 DNA sequence: TGTGCCAGCAGCTTAGCGACGACGGCAGGGGAAGCTTTCTTT. Translation gives CASSLATTAGEAFF.

The chain couples TRBV10-1 to TRBJ2-5; the D call may be TRBD1 or TRBD2 (5 bases each). CDR3 size: 13 residues. Germline CDR1 reads WNHNN; CDR2 reads SYGVQD (reference sequence). V shed 5 bases and J shed 1 base, with 8 bases lying between them. CDR3 protein: CASSQGPQETQYF. The CDR3 DNA is TGCGCCAGCAGTCAGGGACCCCAAGAGACCCAGTACTTC.

The genes are TRBV5-1 and TRBJ2-2; 12 bases match TRBD2. Germline CDR1 is SGHRS and CDR2 is YFSETQ. V gave up 4 bases and J gave up 1 base; unmatched junction bases: 14. The CDR3 is 20 residues long. This CDR3 is CASSPGGPLTSGRNTGELFF. The CDR3 DNA reads TGCGCCAGCAGCCCGGGAGGCCCGTTGACTAGCGGGAGGAACACCGGGGAGCTGTTTTTT.

The rearrangement joins TRBV25-1 to TRBJ1-5; D call uncertain. V was trimmed by 6 bases and J by 2 bases, leaving 8 bases between them. CDR3 length: 13 amino acids. Germline V CDR1 and CDR2: MGHDK, SYGVNS. The CDR3 region is CASSRTGNQPQHF. DNA for the CDR3: TGTGCCAGCAGCAGGACCGGCAATCAGCCCCAGCATTTT.

The chain couples TRBV11-2 to TRBJ2-7; a weak D match, TRBD1 (6 bases). The CDR3 is 15 residues long. Trimming left V 5 bases short and J 0 bases short, with 14 bases between. Germline CDR1 SGHAT, CDR2 FQNNGV. The CDR3 DNA reads as TGTGCCAGCAGCCTGGCTGGGGGCCTCTCCTACGAGCAGTACTTC. Translating gives CASSLAGGLSYEQYF.

This clone was detected once. The V call is TRBV28, the J call TRBJ1-3, with 7 nucleotides matching TRBD1. Trimming cost V 6 bases and J 0 bases; bases outside gene matches: 5. This CDR3 comprises 15 residues. Per the germline V gene, CDR1 is MDHEN and CDR2 is SYDVKM. CDR3 sequence reads: CASRQQGSSGNTIYF. The CDR3 nucleotides are TGTGCCAGCAGACAACAGGGGAGCTCTGGAAACACCATATATTTT.

The chain uses TRBV4-2 and TRBJ1-1, with TRBD1 matching 7 bases. Per the germline V gene, CDR1 is LGHNA and CDR2 is YNFKEQ. The CDR3 is 15 residues long. The trim removed 3 bases at V and 3 bases at J, leaving 7 bases unmatched. CDR3 coding DNA: TGTGCCAGCAGCCATGCAGGGGGGTTTGACACTGAAGCTTTCTTT. Protein product: CASSHAGGFDTEAFF.

The chain couples TRBV9 to TRBJ1-2; possible D gene TRBD1, 6 bases. V was pared by 3 bases and J by 1 base, with 10 bases between. Germline CDR1 is SGDLS and CDR2 is YYNGEE. The CDR3 spans 14 residues. The DNA for the CDR3 is TGTGCCAGCAGCGGTGGGGGCATTAACTATGGCTACACCTTC. Its translation is CASSGGGINYGYTF. Complete variable domain (other parts from reference TRBV9 and TRBJ1-2): DSGVTQTPKHLITATGQRVTLRCSPRSGDLSVYWYQQSLDQGLQFLIQYYNGEERAKGNILERFSAQQFPDLHSELNLSSLELGDSALYFCASSGGGINYGYTFGSGTRLTVV.

The chain is built from TRBV4-1 and TRBJ2-1; weak D call: TRBD2 (6 bases). Germline CDR1 MGHRA, CDR2 YSYEKL. V lost 4 bases to trimming and J lost 3 bases, with 16 bases between them. This CDR3 comprises 16 residues. The CDR3 sequence: CASSPQGLSGYNEQFF. CDR3 nucleotides: TGCGCCAGCAGCCCCCAAGGGCTTAGCGGCTACAATGAGCAGTTCTTC.

In regard to this clone: This same CDR3 is encoded by further DNA sequences in the sample. The V and J genes are TRBV9 and TRBJ2-1; weak D call: TRBD2 (5 bases). The germline V gene has CDR1 SGDLS and CDR2 YYNGEE. V was shortened by 7 bases and J by 0 bases, with 14 bases between the two germline ends. The CDR3 covers 15 residues. The CDR3 is CASSNSGSSYNEQFF. The CDR3, as DNA: TGTGCCAGCTCGAATTCGGGGAGCTCCTACAATGAGCAGTTCTTC.

This chain joins TRBV7-9 and TRBJ2-7; D is uncertain. V lost 1 base and J 12 bases, leaving 19 bases between the germline ends. This CDR3 region has 14 residues. Looked up from germline, CDR1 is SEHNR and CDR2 is FQNEAQ (reference sequence). CDR3 sequence: CASSLGRGFGPGYF. CDR3 sequence (DNA): TGTGCCAGCAGCTTAGGGCGTGGGTTTGGTCCCGGGTACTTC.

This sequence joins TRBV7-9 and TRBJ1-5, with a possible D match to TRBD1 (5 bases). The germline gives CDR1 SEHNR, CDR2 FQNEAQ (reference sequence). Trimming left V 3 bases short and J 5 bases short, with 8 bases between. There are 13 residues in the CDR3. The CDR3 spells CASSFQGDQPQHF. CDR3 bases: TGTGCCAGCAGCTTCCAGGGAGATCAGCCCCAGCATTTT. Using reference TRBV7-9 and TRBJ1-5 for the parts outside the CDR3, the full variable domain is DTGVSQNPRHKITKRGQNVTFRCDPISEHNRLYWYRQTLGQGPEFLTYFQNEAQLEKSRLLSDRFSAERPKGSFSTLEIQRTEQGDSAMYLCASSFQGDQPQHFGDGTRLSIL.

The rearrangement joins TRBV27 to TRBJ2-2; no clear D gene. The CDR3 is 15 residues long. Germline V CDR1 and CDR2: MNHEY, SMNVEV (reference sequence). The V and J ends lost 4 bases and 4 bases respectively, with 13 bases between them. The CDR3 bases are TGTGCCAGCAGTTCGAGGCCCCTGGTCACCGGGGAGCTGTTTTTT. It translates to CASSSRPLVTGELFF.

The V and J genes are TRBV11-2 and TRBJ2-1; 12 bases map to TRBD2. The CDR3 extends over 18 amino acids. Germline assignment: CDR1 SGHAT and CDR2 FQNNGV. Trimming at V came to 3 bases and at J to 4 bases, leaving 10 bases not matched to a gene. CDR3 region: CASSFRLAGADKYNEQFF. DNA for the CDR3: TGTGCCAGCAGCTTTAGACTAGCGGGAGCCGATAAGTACAATGAGCAGTTCTTC.

This chain uses TRBV15 with TRBJ2-3; TRBD2 agrees at 8 bases. V lost 5 bases and J lost 5; bases outside the gene matches: 12. The CDR3 has 16 amino acids. The V gene's germline CDR1 is LNHNV and CDR2 YYDKDF (reference sequence). DNA for the CDR3: TGTGCCACCAGCTCCACACAAGGGCTAGCGGGAGATACGCAGTATTTT. This translates into CATSSTQGLAGDTQYF.

This clone has a single count. The rearrangement uses TRBV28 and TRBJ2-1; D is tentatively TRBD1 or TRBD2 (5 bases each). V lost 2 bases to trimming and J lost 5 bases, with 16 bases between them. Germline V lookup: CDR1 MDHEN, CDR2 SYDVKM. The CDR3 has 16 amino acids. CDR3 residues: CASSLPWAWGHNEQFF. DNA for the CDR3: TGTGCCAGCAGTTTACCGTGGGCCTGGGGACACAATGAGCAGTTCTTC.

The CDR3, as DNA: TGCAGCGTTGTCCGACAGGGGGTTCGCACAGATACGCAGTATTTT. This codes for CSVVRQGVRTDTQYF. The chain combines TRBV29-1 with TRBJ2-3; TRBD1 matches at 9 bases. Per germline, CDR1 SQVTM and CDR2 ANQGSEA. Losses at the gene ends were 4 bases for V and 1 base for J; bases not matched to a gene: 6. The CDR3 sequence is 15 residues long.

The V and J genes are TRBV7-9 and TRBJ2-3; a possible D gene is TRBD1 (6 bases). The CDR3 is 15 residues long. V was trimmed by 7 bases and J by 0 bases, leaving 14 bases between them. CDR1 and CDR2 from the germline V gene are SEHNR and FQNEAQ (reference sequence). CDR3 coding DNA: TGTGCCAGCAACCCCGGGACAAGTAGCACAGATACGCAGTATTTT. It specifies CASNPGTSSTDTQYF. The whole variable domain, filled in from reference TRBV7-9 and TRBJ2-3, reads DTGVSQNPRHKITKRGQNVTFRCDPISEHNRLYWYRQTLGQGPEFLTYFQNEAQLEKSRLLSDRFSAERPKGSFSTLEIQRTEQGDSAMYLCASNPGTSSTDTQYFGPGTRLTVL.

The chain links TRBV4-3 to TRBJ2-1; 9 nucleotides align to TRBD2. The CDR3 runs 17 residues. Germline V CDR1 and CDR2: LGHNA, YSLEER. The J segment lost 4 bases and the V segment lost 3 bases, leaving 10 bases of the junction unmatched. The CDR3 DNA sequence: TGCGCCAGCAGCCAGGCGGTAGCGGGAGTTGGGTACAATGAGCAGTTCTTC. Residues: CASSQAVAGVGYNEQFF.

This sequence joins TRBV10-1 and TRBJ1-1; D unclear. The germline gives CDR1 WNHNN, CDR2 SYGVQD (reference sequence). This CDR3 contains 14 residues. V lost 8 bases to trimming and J lost 8 bases, with 21 bases between them. Here the CDR3 reads CASSRGPSSAEAFF. In DNA, the CDR3 is TGCGCCAGCTCCCGCGGCCCCTCCTCCGCCGAAGCTTTCTTT.

The gene calls are TRBV5-4 and TRBJ2-2, with D possibly being TRBD1 or TRBD2 (6 bases each). Between the trimmed V and J ends, which lost 4 bases and 6 bases, there was a span of 16 bases. Germline assignment: CDR1 SGHNT and CDR2 YYREEE (reference sequence). The CDR3 runs 15 residues. The DNA of the CDR3 is TGTGCCAGCAGCGACAAGGGGGGATGGCCCGGGGAGCTGTTTTTT. It translates to CASSDKGGWPGELFF.

The rearrangement links TRBV5-1 to TRBJ2-5; TRBD2 matches 9 bases. Trimming removed 0 bases from V and 3 bases from J; junction bases left unmatched: 3. Germline V lookup: CDR1 SGHRS, CDR2 YFSETQ. The CDR3 sequence is 15 residues long. The CDR3 reads CASSLETSGEETQYF. In DNA form, the CDR3 reads TGCGCCAGCAGCTTGGAGACTAGCGGAGAAGAGACCCAGTACTTC.

The rearrangement links TRBV15 to TRBJ2-2; 9 bases align to TRBD2. Germline values: CDR1 LNHNV, CDR2 YYDKDF (reference sequence). CDR3 length equals 15 residues. J lost 5 bases, V lost 8 bases, and 9 bases had no gene match. The CDR3 region is CATLGSGSLTGELFF. CDR3 DNA sequence: TGTGCCACCTTGGGTAGCGGGAGTCTTACCGGGGAGCTGTTTTTT.

The chain couples TRBV5-1 to TRBJ2-3; the match to TRBD2 covers 7 bases. V dropped 9 bases and J dropped 2; count of bases not matched to a gene: 6. Looked up from germline, CDR1 is SGHRS and CDR2 is YFSETQ. The length of the CDR3 is 13 residues. This chain's CDR3 is CATGEGNTDTQYF. The CDR3 DNA sequence: TGCGCCACCGGGGAGGGAAACACAGATACGCAGTATTTT.

This chain uses TRBV11-2 with TRBJ1-4; 7 nucleotides agree with TRBD1. Looked up from germline, CDR1 is SGHAT and CDR2 is FQNNGV. The CDR3 has 17 residues. Trimming cost V 3 bases and J 7 bases; bases outside gene matches: 14. This chain's CDR3 is CASSLGLQGSRGEKLFF. The DNA for the CDR3 is TGTGCCAGCAGCTTGGGCCTACAGGGGTCCCGAGGTGAAAAACTGTTTTTT.

This clone is a singleton in its sample. V gene TRBV5-1 combines with J gene TRBJ2-1; D possibly corresponds to TRBD1 (6 bases). Between the trimmed V and J ends, which lost 4 bases and 1 base, there was a span of 9 bases. CDR3 length equals 14 residues. Looked up from germline, CDR1 is SGHRS and CDR2 is YFSETQ. CDR3 bases: TGCGCCAGCAGCCGGGACATATCCTACAATGAGCAGTTCTTC. This gives the protein CASSRDISYNEQFF.

Remarks on this clone: This specimen includes other DNA sequences encoding the same CDR3. V usage is TRBV9 and J usage is TRBJ2-5; unclear D gene. The V end lost 0 bases, the J end lost 5 bases, and 8 bases lay between the germline ends. The germline gives CDR1 SGDLS, CDR2 YYNGEE. The CDR3 length is 13 residues. The CDR3 sequence: CASSVGSHETQYF. The CDR3, as DNA: TGTGCCAGCAGCGTAGGGTCTCACGAGACCCAGTACTTC.

The chain combines TRBV5-4 with TRBJ2-5; 8 bases are shared with TRBD1. With 4 bases clipped from V and 0 bases from J, the junction kept 5 bases outside the gene matches. This CDR3 spans 15 amino acids. Germline CDR1 reads SGHNT; CDR2 reads YYREEE (reference sequence). CDR3 in amino acids: CASSATGGYQETQYF. The CDR3 bases are TGTGCCAGCAGCGCTACAGGGGGGTACCAAGAGACCCAGTACTTC.

The rearrangement uses TRBV7-9 and TRBJ2-7; TRBD2 aligns across 9 bases. The CDR3 is 16 amino acids. Germline lookup yields CDR1 SEHNR and CDR2 FQNEAQ (reference sequence). Trimming removed 1 base from V and 3 bases from J; junction bases left unmatched: 7. For the CDR3, the DNA is TGTGCCAGCAGCTTAGGAAGACTAGCGGAGTACTACGAGCAGTACTTC. Its translation is CASSLGRLAEYYEQYF.

The chain has TRBV28 and TRBJ2-1, with 11 bases fitting TRBD2. Trimming cost V 5 bases and J 4 bases; bases outside gene matches: 7. Germline CDR1 is MDHEN and CDR2 is SYDVKM. The CDR3 is 16 amino acids. CDR3 amino acids: CASSVPLAGGYNEQFF. CDR3 coding DNA: TGTGCCAGCAGTGTGCCCCTAGCGGGAGGTTACAATGAGCAGTTCTTC.

The chain links TRBV20-1 to TRBJ2-3; D unresolved. Germline CDR1 reads DFQATT; CDR2 reads SNEGSKA (reference sequence). V lost 1 base and J 4 bases, leaving 3 bases between the germline ends. The CDR3 is made up of 11 amino acids. The CDR3 region is CSARVPDTQYF. The CDR3 DNA sequence: TGCAGTGCTAGAGTTCCAGATACGCAGTATTTT.

Here the CDR3 reads CSVLRDRSHEQYF. In nucleotides, the CDR3 is TGCAGCGTTCTCCGGGACAGGAGCCACGAGCAGTACTTC. This chain joins TRBV29-1 and TRBJ2-7, with 8 bases fitting TRBD1. The CDR3 is 13 residues long. Germline V gene lookup returns CDR1 SQVTM and CDR2 ANQGSEA. V was clipped by 5 bases and J by 5 bases; unmatched bases: 8.